In its sample, the clone carrying this TCR beta chain was seen a few times. As yet, its antigen is unknown. V was pared by 6 bases and J by 6 bases, with 17 bases between. The CDR3 runs 14 residues. CDR1 is MDHEN and CDR2 is SYDVKM in the germline V gene. The data derive from a study of CD8 T cells in ankylosing spondylitis. Study results and limitations: Disease-associated clones were reportedly significantly overrepresented in matched ankylosing spondylitis synovial fluid. One TCR beta motif, made up of several highly homologous variants, appeared characteristic of ankylosing spondylitis blood. Prior literature has documented some motif variants in synovial fluid and blood from reactive arthritis. Disease-linked clones had a CD8+ phenotype and relatively low frequency in peripheral blood.

Molecular-barcoded quantitative 5'-RACE produced these TCR beta libraries. TCRdb recomputed calls from the 5' RACE reads with MiXCR, one row per CDR3 protein. The sample holds 400,000 to 450,000 distinct CDR3 sequences, roughly 15% seen once. The specimen was blood, either unsorted or a sorted T cell fraction (not recorded which). J is TRBJ1-1 and V is TRBV28; unclear D gene. The TCR sequence derives from a male donor with ankylosing spondylitis. This CDR3 reads CASRGMGTAAEAFF. The CDR3 DNA is TGTGCCAGCAGGGGGATGGGAACCGCGGCTGAAGCTTTCTTT.